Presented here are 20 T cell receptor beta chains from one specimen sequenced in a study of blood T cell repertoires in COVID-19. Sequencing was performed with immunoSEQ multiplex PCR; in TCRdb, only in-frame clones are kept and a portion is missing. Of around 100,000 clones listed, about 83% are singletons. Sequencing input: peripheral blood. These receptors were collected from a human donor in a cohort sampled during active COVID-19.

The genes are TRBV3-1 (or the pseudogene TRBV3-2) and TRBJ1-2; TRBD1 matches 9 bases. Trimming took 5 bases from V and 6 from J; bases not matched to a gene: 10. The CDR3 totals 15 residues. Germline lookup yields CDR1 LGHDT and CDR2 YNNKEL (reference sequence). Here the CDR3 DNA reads TGTGCCAGCAGCTCCATCGCCTACAGGGGGCATGGCTACACCTTC. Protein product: CASSSIAYRGHGYTF.

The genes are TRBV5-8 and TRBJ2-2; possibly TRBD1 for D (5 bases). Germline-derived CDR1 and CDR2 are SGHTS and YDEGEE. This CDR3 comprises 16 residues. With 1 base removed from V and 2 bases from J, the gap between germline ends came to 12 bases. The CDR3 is CASSLPDNLNTGELFF. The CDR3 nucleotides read TGTGCCAGCAGCTTGCCGGACAACCTAAACACCGGGGAGCTGTTTTTT.

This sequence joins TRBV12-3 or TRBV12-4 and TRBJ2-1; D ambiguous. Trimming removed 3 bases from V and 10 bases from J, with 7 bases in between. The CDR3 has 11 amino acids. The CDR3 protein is CASSFNQEQFF. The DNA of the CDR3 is TGTGCCAGCAGTTTTAACCAGGAGCAGTTCTTC.

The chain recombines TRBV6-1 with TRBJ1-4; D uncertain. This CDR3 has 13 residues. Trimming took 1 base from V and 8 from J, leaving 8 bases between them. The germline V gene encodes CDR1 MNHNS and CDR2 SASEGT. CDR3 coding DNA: TGTGCCAGCAGTGAAGGAACTAGAGAAAAACTGTTTTTT. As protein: CASSEGTREKLFF.

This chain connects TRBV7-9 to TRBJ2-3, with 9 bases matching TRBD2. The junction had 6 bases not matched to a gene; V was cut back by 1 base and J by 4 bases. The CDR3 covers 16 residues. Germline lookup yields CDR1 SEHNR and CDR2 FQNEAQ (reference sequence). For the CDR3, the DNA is TGTGCCAGCAGCTTAGGTCGCGGGGGGGCTTCAGATACGCAGTATTTT. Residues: CASSLGRGGASDTQYF.

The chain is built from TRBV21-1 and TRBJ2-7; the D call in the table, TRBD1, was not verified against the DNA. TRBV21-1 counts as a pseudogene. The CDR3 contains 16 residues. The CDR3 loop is CASTSLISGQPYEQYF. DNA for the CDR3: TGTGCCAGCACCAGCCTCATATCGGGACAACCCTACGAGCAGTACTTC.

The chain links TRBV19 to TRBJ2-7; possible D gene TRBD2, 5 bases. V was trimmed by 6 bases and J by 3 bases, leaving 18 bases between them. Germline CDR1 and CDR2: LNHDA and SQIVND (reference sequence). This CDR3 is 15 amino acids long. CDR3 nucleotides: TGTGCCAGTAGCCCCCCGGGAACAGCGAACTACGAGCAGTACTTC. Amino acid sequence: CASSPPGTANYEQYF.

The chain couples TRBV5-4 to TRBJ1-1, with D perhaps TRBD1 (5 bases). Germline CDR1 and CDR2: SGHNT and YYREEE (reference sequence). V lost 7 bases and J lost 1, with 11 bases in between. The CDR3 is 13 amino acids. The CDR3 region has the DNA TGTGCCAGCCTAGGGAGGGGGAACACTGAAGCTTTCTTT. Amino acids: CASLGRGNTEAFF.

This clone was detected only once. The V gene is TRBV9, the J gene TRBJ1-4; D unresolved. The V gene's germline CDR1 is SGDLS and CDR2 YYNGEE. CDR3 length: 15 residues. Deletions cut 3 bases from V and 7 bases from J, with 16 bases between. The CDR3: CASSGGSSAGEKLFF. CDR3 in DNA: TGTGCCAGCAGCGGAGGGAGTAGCGCGGGTGAAAAACTGTTTTTT.

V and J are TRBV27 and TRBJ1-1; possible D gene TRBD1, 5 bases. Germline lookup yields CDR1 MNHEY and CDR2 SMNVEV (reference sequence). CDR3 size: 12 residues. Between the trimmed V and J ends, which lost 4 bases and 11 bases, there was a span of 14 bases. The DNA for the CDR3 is TGTGCCAGCAGTTCCGGGGGGAGTCGGGCTTTCTTT. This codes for CASSSGGSRAFF.

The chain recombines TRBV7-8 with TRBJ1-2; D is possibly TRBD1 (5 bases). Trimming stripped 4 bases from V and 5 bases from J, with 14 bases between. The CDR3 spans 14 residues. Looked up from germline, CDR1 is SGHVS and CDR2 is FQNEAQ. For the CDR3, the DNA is TGTGCCAGCAGCTCGGACACTTTAATATATGGCTACACCTTC. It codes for CASSSDTLIYGYTF.

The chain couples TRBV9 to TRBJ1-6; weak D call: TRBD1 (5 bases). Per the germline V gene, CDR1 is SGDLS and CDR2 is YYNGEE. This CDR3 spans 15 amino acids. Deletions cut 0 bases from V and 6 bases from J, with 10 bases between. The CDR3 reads CASSVGQGPNSPLHF. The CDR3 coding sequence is TGTGCCAGCAGCGTAGGCCAGGGTCCTAATTCACCCCTCCACTTT.

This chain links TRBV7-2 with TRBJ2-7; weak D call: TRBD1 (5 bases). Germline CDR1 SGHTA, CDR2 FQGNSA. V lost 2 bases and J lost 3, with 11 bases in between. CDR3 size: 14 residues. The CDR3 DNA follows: TGTGCCAGCAGCTTATCCCTGACAGTCTACGAGCAGTACTTC. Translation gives CASSLSLTVYEQYF.

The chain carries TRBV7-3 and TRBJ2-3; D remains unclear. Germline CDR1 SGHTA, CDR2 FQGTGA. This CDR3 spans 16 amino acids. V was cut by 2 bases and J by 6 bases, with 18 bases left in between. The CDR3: CASSLLASRIEDTQYF. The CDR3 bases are TGTGCCAGCAGCTTACTTGCGTCCAGGATAGAGGATACGCAGTATTTT.

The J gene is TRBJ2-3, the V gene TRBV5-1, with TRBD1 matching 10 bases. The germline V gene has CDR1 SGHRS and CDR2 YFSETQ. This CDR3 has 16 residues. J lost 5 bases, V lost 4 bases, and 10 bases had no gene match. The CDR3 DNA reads TGCGCCAGCAGCGCTTCCGGGACAGGGGTTGGAGATACGCAGTATTTT. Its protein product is CASSASGTGVGDTQYF.

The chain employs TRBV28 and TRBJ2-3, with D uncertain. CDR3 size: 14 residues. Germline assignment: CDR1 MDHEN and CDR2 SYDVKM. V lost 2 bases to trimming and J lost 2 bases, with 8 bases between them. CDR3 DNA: TGTGCCAGCAGTTTAGGCCAGGCCACAGATACGCAGTATTTT. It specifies CASSLGQATDTQYF.

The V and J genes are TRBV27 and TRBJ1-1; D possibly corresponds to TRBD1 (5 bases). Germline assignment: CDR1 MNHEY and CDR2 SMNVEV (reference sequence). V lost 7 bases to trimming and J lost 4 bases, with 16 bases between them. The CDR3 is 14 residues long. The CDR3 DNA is TGTGCCAGCATCCTTAGCGGGAGGGGCACTGAAGCTTTCTTT. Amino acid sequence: CASILSGRGTEAFF.

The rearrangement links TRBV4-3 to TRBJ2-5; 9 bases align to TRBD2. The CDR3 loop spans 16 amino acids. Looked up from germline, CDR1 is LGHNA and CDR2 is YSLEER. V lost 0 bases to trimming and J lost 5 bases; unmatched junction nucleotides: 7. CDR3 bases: TGCGCCAGCAGCCAAGATACGGCGGGAGGGGGGGAGACCCAGTACTTC. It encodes CASSQDTAGGGETQYF.

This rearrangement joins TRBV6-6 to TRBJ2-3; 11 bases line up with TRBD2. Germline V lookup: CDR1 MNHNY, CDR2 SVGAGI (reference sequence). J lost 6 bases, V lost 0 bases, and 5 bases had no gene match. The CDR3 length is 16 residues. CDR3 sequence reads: CASSYSVAGGPDTQYF. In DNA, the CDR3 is TGTGCCAGCAGTTACTCGGTAGCGGGGGGGCCCGATACGCAGTATTTT.

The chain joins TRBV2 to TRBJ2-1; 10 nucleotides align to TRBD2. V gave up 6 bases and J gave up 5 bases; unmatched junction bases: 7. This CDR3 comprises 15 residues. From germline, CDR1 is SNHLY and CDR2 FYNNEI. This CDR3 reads CASSYSGRGDNEQFF. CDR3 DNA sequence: TGTGCCAGCAGCTACAGCGGGAGGGGCGACAATGAGCAGTTCTTC.